This T cell receptor beta chain was recovered during a study of radiotherapy plus CTLA-4 blockade in lung cancer. Whole-study context: Among enrolled patients, over 15% responded and roughly 30% achieved disease control. Study-wide points: Early blood T cell clone changes and increased post-radiation serum interferon-beta were reportedly the strongest response predictors. Some TCR clones had been derived from tumors. These clones expanded in peripheral blood after radiotherapy plus ipilimumab.

This clone was detected only a few times. The antigen remains unidentified. The study treated chemo-refractory metastatic non-small-cell lung cancer patients with focal radiation plus ipilimumab CTLA-4 blockade. This CDR3 region has 14 residues. CDR1 MRHNA and CDR2 SNTAGT come from the germline V gene. The trim removed 2 bases at V and 5 bases at J, leaving 3 bases unmatched. Only in-frame clones appear in the TCRdb table, and some are missing; sequencing was by immunoSEQ multiplex PCR. The sample records over 85,000 clones, 60% to 75% being singletons. The rearrangement links TRBV6-4 to TRBJ2-3; 8 bases line up with TRBD2. This sequence originates from a human donor with non-small cell lung cancer who had a partial response to radiotherapy plus ipilimumab. Some clones in this sample may be carry-over from other donors' samples. The sample here was peripheral blood, taken from a patient treated with radiotherapy plus ipilimumab. DNA for the CDR3: TGTGCCAGCAGTGACCGGGGGGGCCTAGATACGCAGTATTTT. Amino acids: CASSDRGGLDTQYF.